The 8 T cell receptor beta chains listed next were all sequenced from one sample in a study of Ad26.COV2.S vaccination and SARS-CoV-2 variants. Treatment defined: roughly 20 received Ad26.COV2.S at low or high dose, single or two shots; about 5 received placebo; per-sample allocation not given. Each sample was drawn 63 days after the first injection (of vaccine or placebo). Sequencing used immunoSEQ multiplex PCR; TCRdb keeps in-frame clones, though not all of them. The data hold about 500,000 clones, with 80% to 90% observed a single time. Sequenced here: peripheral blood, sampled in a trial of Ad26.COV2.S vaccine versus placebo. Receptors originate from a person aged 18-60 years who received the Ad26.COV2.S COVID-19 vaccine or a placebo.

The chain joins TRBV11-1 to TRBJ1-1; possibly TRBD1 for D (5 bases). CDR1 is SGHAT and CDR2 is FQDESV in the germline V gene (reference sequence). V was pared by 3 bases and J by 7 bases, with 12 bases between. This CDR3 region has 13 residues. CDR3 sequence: CASSFRGLSEAFF. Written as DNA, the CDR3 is TGTGCCAGCAGCTTTCGGGGGTTGAGTGAAGCTTTCTTT.

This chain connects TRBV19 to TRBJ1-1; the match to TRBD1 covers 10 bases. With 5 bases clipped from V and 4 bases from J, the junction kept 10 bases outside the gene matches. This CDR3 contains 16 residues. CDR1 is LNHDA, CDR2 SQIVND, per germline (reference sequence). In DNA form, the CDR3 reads TGTGCCAGTAGTTTCAGACAGGGGGCTTGGGGCACTGAAGCTTTCTTT. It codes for CASSFRQGAWGTEAFF.

The CDR3 protein is CASSLGLASNEQFF. The CDR3 DNA reads TGTGCCAGCAGCTTAGGTCTAGCTAGCAATGAGCAGTTCTTC. The gene calls are TRBV11-1 and TRBJ2-1; tentatively, D is TRBD2 (5 bases). Between the trimmed V and J ends, which lost 1 base and 6 bases, there was a span of 10 bases. Germline assignment: CDR1 SGHAT and CDR2 FQDESV (reference sequence). The CDR3 extends over 14 amino acids.

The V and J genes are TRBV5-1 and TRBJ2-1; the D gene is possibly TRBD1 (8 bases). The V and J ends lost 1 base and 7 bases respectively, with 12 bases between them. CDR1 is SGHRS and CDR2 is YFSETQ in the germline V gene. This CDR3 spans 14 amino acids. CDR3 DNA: TGCGCCAGCAGCTTGACAGGGGGGGAAAATGAGCAGTTCTTC. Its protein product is CASSLTGGENEQFF.

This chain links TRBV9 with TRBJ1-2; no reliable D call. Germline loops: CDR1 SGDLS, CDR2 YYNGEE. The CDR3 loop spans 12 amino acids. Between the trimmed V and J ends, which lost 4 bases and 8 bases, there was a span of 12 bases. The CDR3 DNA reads TGTGCCAGCAGCCCCTCCCGAGGGGGCTACACCTTC. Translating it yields CASSPSRGGYTF.

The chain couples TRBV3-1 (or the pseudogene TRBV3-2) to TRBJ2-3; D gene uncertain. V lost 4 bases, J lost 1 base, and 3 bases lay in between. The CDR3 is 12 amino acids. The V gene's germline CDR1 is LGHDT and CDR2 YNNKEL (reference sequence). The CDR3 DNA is TGTGCCAGCAGCCGGGGCACAGATACGCAGTATTTT. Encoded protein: CASSRGTDTQYF.

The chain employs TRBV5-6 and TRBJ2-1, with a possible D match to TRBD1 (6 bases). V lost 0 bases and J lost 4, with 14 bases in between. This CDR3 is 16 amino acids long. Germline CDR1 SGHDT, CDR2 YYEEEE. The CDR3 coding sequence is TGTGCCAGCAGCTTGGACACAGGGTCAAGATACAATGAGCAGTTCTTC. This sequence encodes CASSLDTGSRYNEQFF.

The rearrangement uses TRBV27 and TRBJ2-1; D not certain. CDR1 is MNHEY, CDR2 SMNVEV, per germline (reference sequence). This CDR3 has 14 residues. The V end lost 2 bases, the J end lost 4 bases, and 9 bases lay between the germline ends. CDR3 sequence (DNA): TGTGCCAGCAGTTTAGATCCCAGGTACAATGAGCAGTTCTTC. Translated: CASSLDPRYNEQFF.